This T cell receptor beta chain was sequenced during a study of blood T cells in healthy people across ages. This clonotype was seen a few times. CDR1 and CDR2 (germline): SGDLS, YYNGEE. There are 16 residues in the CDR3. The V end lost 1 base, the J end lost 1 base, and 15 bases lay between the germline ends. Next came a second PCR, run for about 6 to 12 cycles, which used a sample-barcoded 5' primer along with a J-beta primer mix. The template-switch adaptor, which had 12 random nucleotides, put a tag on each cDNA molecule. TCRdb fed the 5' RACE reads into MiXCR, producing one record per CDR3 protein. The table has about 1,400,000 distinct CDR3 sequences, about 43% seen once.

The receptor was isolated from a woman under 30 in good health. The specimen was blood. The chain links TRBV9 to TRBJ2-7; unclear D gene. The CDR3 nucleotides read TGTGCCAGCAGCGTAAGCCAGACGACACCTTCCTACGAGCAGTACTTC. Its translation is CASSVSQTTPSYEQYF.